The count of the clone carrying this TCR beta chain is one. Its antigen is unknown. Measured with immunoSEQ multiplex PCR; TCRdb has only the in-frame clones, and not every one. The sample carries fewer than 1.6 million clones, 97% to 99% recorded once. V dropped 5 bases and J dropped 7 bases, with 21 bases sitting between them. The CDR3 sequence is 15 residues long. Germline CDR1 reads SEHNR; CDR2 reads FQNEAQ (reference sequence). The data belong to a study of shared clonotypes between healthy human individuals. Study conclusions and caveats: The study found about 5% of naive CD4 clonotypes shared across a few donors.

The material sequenced was naive CD4+ T cells sorted from blood. Specified subset: CD45RA+ positively selected. The sequence came from a man aged 25 to 45 in good health. This chain joins TRBV7-9 and TRBJ2-7; D perhaps matches TRBD1 (6 bases). CDR3 region: CASSRRQAALWEQYF. CDR3 DNA sequence: TGTGCCAGCAGCCGGCGACAGGCCGCCCTTTGGGAGCAGTACTTC.